Following are 2 T cell receptor beta chains from one sample sequenced in a study of PD-1 blockade in classical Hodgkin lymphoma. Generated by immunoSEQ multiplex PCR, the TCRdb table keeps only in-frame clones and is missing some. Of fewer than 20,000 clones in the sample, just under 80% were seen once. Time point reported: cycle 4 day 1 (C4D1), after 6 weeks of nivolumab. In every patient, relapse followed autologous stem cell transplantation, while exposure to brentuximab vedotin differed. CD4+ T cells were purified from thawed PBMCs by negative selection. Here the sequenced sample was CD4+ T cells from blood, taken before the fourth cycle of nivolumab. The source is a human donor with classical Hodgkin lymphoma.

The CDR3 nucleotides read TGTGCCAGCTCGCCGACTTGGAACACCGGGGAGCTGTTTTTT. This gives the protein CASSPTWNTGELFF. The genes are TRBV18 and TRBJ2-2; no reliable D call. The CDR3 extends over 14 amino acids. The V gene's germline CDR1 is KGHSH and CDR2 LQKENI. V lost 6 bases to trimming and J lost 1 base, with 9 bases between them.

This chain connects TRBV7-8 to TRBJ1-2; 7 nucleotides line up with TRBD1. The CDR3 spans 15 residues. Unmatched junction bases numbered 5, after V lost 0 bases and J lost 4 bases. The V gene's germline CDR1 is SGHVS and CDR2 FQNEAQ. In DNA form, the CDR3 reads TGTGCCAGCAGCTTAGCCAGACAGGGCACCTATGGCTACACCTTC. Its translation: CASSLARQGTYGYTF.